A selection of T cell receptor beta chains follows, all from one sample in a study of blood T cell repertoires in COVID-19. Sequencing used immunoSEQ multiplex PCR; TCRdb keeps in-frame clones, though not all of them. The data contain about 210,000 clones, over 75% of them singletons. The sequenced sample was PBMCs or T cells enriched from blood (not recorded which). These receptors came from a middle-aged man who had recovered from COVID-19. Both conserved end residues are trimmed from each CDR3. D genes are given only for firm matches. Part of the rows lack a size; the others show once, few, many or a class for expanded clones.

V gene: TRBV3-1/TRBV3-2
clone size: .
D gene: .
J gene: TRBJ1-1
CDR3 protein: ASSQGPGMTF

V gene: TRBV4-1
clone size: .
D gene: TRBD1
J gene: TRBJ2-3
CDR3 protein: ASSQDQDRLDTQY

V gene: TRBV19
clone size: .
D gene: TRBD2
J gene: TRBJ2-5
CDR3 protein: ASSAGLAGETQY

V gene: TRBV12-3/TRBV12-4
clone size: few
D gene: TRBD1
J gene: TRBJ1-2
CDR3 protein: ASSRQGFGYT

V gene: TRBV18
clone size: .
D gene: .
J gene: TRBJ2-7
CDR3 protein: ASSPPGTIYEQY

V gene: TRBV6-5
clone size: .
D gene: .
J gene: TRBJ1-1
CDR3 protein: ASSYSGGWREAF

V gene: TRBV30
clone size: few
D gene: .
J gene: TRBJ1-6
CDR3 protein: AWSNIKSSYNSPLH

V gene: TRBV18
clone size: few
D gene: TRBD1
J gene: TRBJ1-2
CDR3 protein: ASSPSGGDGYT

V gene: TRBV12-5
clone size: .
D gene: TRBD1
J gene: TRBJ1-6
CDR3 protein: ASGGQGGRSPLH

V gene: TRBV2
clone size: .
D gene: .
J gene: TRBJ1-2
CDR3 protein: ASRPDGKEVYGYT

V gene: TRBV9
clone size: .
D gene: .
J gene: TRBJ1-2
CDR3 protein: ASSADRFRGNYGYT

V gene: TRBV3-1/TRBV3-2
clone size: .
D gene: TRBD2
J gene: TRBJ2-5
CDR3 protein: ASSHAGRGGETQY

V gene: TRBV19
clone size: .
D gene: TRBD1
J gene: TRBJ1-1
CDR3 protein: ASSHRNTGTGLNTEAF

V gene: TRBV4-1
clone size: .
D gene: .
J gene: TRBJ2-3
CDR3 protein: ASSQVLGGGGGDTQY

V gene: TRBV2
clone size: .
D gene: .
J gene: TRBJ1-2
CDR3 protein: ASSYYPGTGAGRDGYT

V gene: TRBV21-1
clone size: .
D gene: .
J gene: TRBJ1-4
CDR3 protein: ASSKTRGSSGDSPPEKLF

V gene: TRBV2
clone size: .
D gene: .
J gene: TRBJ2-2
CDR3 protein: ASRRTSADTGELF

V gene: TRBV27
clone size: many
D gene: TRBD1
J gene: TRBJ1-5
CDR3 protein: ASRPEGGFNQPQH

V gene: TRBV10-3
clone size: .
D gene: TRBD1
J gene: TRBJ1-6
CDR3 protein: ASRGGLDRVPLH

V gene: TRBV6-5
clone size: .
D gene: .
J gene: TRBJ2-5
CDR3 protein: ASSYSWGVQETQY

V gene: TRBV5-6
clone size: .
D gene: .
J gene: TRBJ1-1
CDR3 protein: ASSLEGVNTEAF

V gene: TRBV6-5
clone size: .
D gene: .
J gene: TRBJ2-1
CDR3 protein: ASSSPGTALKNEQF

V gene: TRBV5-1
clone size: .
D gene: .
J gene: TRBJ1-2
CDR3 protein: ASSPPGSNYGYT

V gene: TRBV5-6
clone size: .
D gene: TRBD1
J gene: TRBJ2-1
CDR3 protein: ASSFLTGGLVKQF

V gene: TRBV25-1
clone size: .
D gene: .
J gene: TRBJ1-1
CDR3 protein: ASILEGGSNTEAF

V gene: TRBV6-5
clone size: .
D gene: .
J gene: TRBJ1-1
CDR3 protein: ASSPLGRGTEAF

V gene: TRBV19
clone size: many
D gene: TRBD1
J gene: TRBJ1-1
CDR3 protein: ASSIGTASNTEAF

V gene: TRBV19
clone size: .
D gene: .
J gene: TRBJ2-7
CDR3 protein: ASSLTLPYEQY

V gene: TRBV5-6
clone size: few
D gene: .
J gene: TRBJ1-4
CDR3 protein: ASSLFSSSHNEKLF

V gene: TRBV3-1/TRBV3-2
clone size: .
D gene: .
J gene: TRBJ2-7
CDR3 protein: ASSRRGPYEQY

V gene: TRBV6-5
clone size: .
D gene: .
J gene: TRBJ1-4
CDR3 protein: AISGSRGEKLF

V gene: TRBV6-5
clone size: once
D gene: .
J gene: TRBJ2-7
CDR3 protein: ASAGTPPSYEQY

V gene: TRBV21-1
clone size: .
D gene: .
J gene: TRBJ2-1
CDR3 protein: AKKRDSYNEQF

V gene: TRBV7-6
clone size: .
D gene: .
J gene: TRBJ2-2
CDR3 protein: ASSLVSGMRGNTGELF

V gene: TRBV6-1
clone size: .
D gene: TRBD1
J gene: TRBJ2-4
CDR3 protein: ASSVQGAGAKNIQY

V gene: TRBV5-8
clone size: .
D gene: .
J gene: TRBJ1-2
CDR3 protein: ASSSRFPDGYT

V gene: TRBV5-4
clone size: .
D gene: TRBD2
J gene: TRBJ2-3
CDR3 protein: ASGAAGRDPTDTQY

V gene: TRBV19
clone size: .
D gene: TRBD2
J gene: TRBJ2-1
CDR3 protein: ASSLPGLLNNEQF